This is a list of T cell receptor beta chains from one sample in a study of cytomegalovirus exposure and HLA in healthy donors. Profiling relied on immunoSEQ multiplex PCR, and the TCRdb table lists in-frame clones only, not all of them. Seen here are roughly 100,000 clones, 9.5% to 13% observed once, and the top ten hold 5.8%. Sequenced: PBMCs. Receptor source: a man aged 40-50 years in good health and CMV-seropositive. Both conserved end residues are part of each CDR3. D genes are given only for firm matches. Clone sizes are given selectively: once, few, many, or a class where the clone is expanded.

TRBV18,12,-,TRBJ2-1,TRBD1,CASSRQGNEQFF,TGTGCCAGCTCACGACAGGGAAATGAGCAGTTCTTC
TRBV7-3,12,few,TRBJ1-1,TRBD1,CASSWGRQGAFF,TGTGCCAGCAGCTGGGGGCGACAGGGCGCTTTCTTT
TRBV5-6,14,-,TRBJ2-7,TRBD1,CASSPRDRRYEQYF,TGTGCCAGCAGCCCCCGGGACAGGCGCTACGAGCAGTACTTC
TRBV6-5,15,once,TRBJ2-7,-,CASIGTGTLLYEQYF,TGTGCCAGCATCGGTACCGGGACACTCCTCTACGAGCAGTACTTC
TRBV13,15,few,TRBJ2-7,TRBD1,CASSLGSGGNYEQYF,TGTGCCAGCAGCTTAGGGTCAGGGGGAAACTACGAGCAGTACTTC
TRBV15,16,-,TRBJ1-2,TRBD1,CATSRAWGTGEHGYTF,TGTGCCACCAGCAGAGCATGGGGGACAGGGGAGCATGGCTACACCTTC
TRBV6-5,13,-,TRBJ2-7,-,CASSPPGGYEQYF,TGTGCCAGCAGTCCCCCAGGAGGGTACGAGCAGTACTTC
TRBV7-9,16,few,TRBJ2-3,TRBD2,CASSRLAGGRTDTQYF,TGTGCCAGCAGCCGCCTAGCGGGAGGTCGCACAGATACGCAGTATTTT
TRBV13,13,-,TRBJ2-7,-,CASSLGVSGEQYF,TGTGCCAGCAGCTTAGGTGTGTCGGGCGAGCAGTACTTC
TRBV9,15,-,TRBJ2-1,TRBD2,CASSVGPGGIFEQFF,TGTGCCAGCAGCGTAGGTCCGGGAGGCATCTTTGAGCAGTTCTTC
TRBV7-9,13,few,TRBJ2-1,-,CASSLDRYNEQFF,TGTGCCAGCAGCTTAGATCGGTACAATGAGCAGTTCTTC
TRBV15,15,-,TRBJ2-7,-,CATSKGGTNYYEQYF,TGTGCCACCAGCAAGGGGGGGACCAATTACTACGAGCAGTACTTC
TRBV13,17,-,TRBJ2-3,-,CASSPQSGEGPTDTQYF,TGTGCCAGCAGCCCGCAATCGGGAGAGGGTCCCACAGATACGCAGTATTTT
TRBV6-6,13,-,TRBJ2-7,-,CASRRDFDYEQYF,TGTGCCAGCAGGAGAGATTTCGACTACGAGCAGTACTTC
TRBV18,16,few,TRBJ1-2,-,CASSLQAIEDGYGYTF,TGTGCCAGCTCACTACAGGCTATAGAGGACGGCTATGGCTACACCTTC
TRBV7-9,13,few,TRBJ2-1,TRBD2,CASSTSGSNEQFF,TGTGCCAGCAGTACTAGCGGGAGCAATGAGCAGTTCTTC
TRBV28,17,once,TRBJ2-4,TRBD2,CASSLTSGRGGKNIQYF,TGTGCCAGTTCACTGACTAGCGGGAGGGGCGGTAAAAACATTCAGTACTTC
TRBV5-1,13,few,TRBJ1-4,TRBD1,CASKPTGGEKLFF,TGCGCCAGCAAGCCGACAGGGGGTGAAAAACTGTTTTTT
TRBV18,16,-,TRBJ2-7,-,CASSPLGGEMAYEQYF,TGTGCCAGCTCACCACTAGGGGGAGAAATGGCCTACGAGCAGTACTTC
TRBV10-3,15,-,TRBJ1-6,-,CAISAEPSGNSPLHF,TGTGCCATCAGCGCCGAACCCTCGGGAAATTCACCCCTCCACTTT
TRBV6-5,14,-,TRBJ1-5,-,CASSLGQFNQPQHF,TGTGCCAGCAGCCTGGGGCAGTTCAATCAGCCCCAGCATTTT
TRBV2,14,-,TRBJ2-1,TRBD2,CASIRVAGHNEQFF,TGTGCCAGCATAAGGGTAGCGGGCCACAATGAGCAGTTCTTC
TRBV29-1,11,-,TRBJ2-7,TRBD2,CSLSRGGEQYF,TGCAGCCTAAGTCGGGGGGGCGAGCAGTACTTC
TRBV7-9,14,-,TRBJ2-7,TRBD1,CASSRGQDFNEQYF,TGTGCCAGCAGTCGGGGACAGGATTTCAACGAGCAGTACTTC
TRBV19,15,-,TRBJ2-5,TRBD2,CASRRTSGLIETQYF,TGTGCCAGTAGAAGGACTAGCGGATTAATAGAGACCCAGTACTTC
TRBV6-1,17,-,TRBJ2-7,TRBD1,CASSEAGTGVGIYEQYF,TGTGCCAGCAGTGAAGCCGGGACAGGCGTTGGGATTTACGAGCAGTACTTC
TRBV6-5,11,-,TRBJ2-7,TRBD1,CASSAGGEQYF,TGTGCCAGCAGTGCAGGGGGCGAGCAGTACTTC
TRBV7-8,18,few,TRBJ2-7,TRBD2,CASSPRLAGDGILYEQYF,TGTGCCAGCAGCCCACGACTAGCGGGAGACGGAATCCTCTACGAGCAGTACTTC
TRBV9,15,-,TRBJ2-1,-,CASSVTDFLYNEQFF,TGTGCCAGCAGCGTGACGGACTTCCTATACAATGAGCAGTTCTTC
TRBV7-7,16,few,TRBJ2-2,-,CASSLGGGVNTGELFF,TGTGCTAGCAGCTTAGGAGGGGGTGTTAACACCGGGGAGCTGTTTTTT
TRBV6-1,10,-,TRBJ2-7,-,CASSGAGQYF,TGTGCCAGCAGTGGGGCGGGGCAGTACTTC
TRBV6-5,12,-,TRBJ2-2,-,CASSFFTGELFF,TGTGCCAGCAGTTTCTTTACCGGGGAGCTGTTTTTT
TRBV30,15,-,TRBJ1-1,-,CAWSKTGTVNTEAFF,TGTGCCTGGAGTAAAACCGGGACTGTGAACACTGAAGCTTTCTTT
TRBV11-2,13,-,TRBJ2-7,-,CASSQTGTYEQYF,TGTGCCAGCAGCCAAACCGGGACATACGAGCAGTACTTC
TRBV11-2,13,many,TRBJ1-4,TRBD1,CASSFGGQQKLFF,TGTGCCAGCAGCTTTGGGGGACAGCAAAAACTGTTTTTT
TRBV13,17,few,TRBJ2-1,-,CASSLAPFRRGGDEQFF,TGTGCCAGCAGCTTAGCGCCCTTTAGGCGAGGGGGGGATGAGCAGTTCTTC
TRBV5-1,14,-,TRBJ2-5,TRBD2,CASSPTSAQETQYF,TGCGCCAGCAGCCCTACTAGCGCCCAAGAGACCCAGTACTTC
TRBV28,18,few,TRBJ2-1,TRBD2,CASSFPRLAGGLYNEQFF,TGTGCCAGCAGTTTTCCCCGACTAGCGGGAGGACTGTACAATGAGCAGTTCTTC
TRBV28,14,-,TRBJ1-1,-,CASTPFAGNTEAFF,TGTGCCAGCACCCCCTTCGCAGGGAACACTGAAGCTTTCTTT
TRBV6-1,15,few,TRBJ2-1,TRBD1,CASSDPRGLENEQFF,TGTGCCAGCAGTGACCCCAGGGGGCTGGAGAATGAGCAGTTCTTC
TRBV2,17,few,TRBJ1-5,-,CASKALGGTHSNQPQHF,TGTGCCAGCAAGGCTCTGGGAGGGACCCATAGCAATCAGCCCCAGCATTTT
TRBV6-4,13,-,TRBJ2-3,-,CASSASSTDTQYF,TGTGCCAGCAGTGCGAGTAGCACAGATACGCAGTATTTT
TRBV10-3,12,few,TRBJ2-7,-,CAINTGRDEQYF,TGTGCCATTAACACAGGCCGGGACGAGCAGTACTTC
TRBV12-5,14,few,TRBJ1-1,-,CASGFVAGQAEAFF,TGTGCTAGTGGTTTTGTAGCGGGTCAAGCCGAAGCTTTCTTT
TRBV6-1,11,-,TRBJ1-1,-,CASSEGAEAFF,TGTGCCAGCAGCGAAGGGGCGGAAGCTTTCTTT
TRBV27,14,few,TRBJ2-7,-,CASSPRRRWYEQYF,TGTGCCAGCAGCCCGAGGCGGAGGTGGTACGAGCAGTACTTC
TRBV7-9,11,-,TRBJ2-7,-,CASSSAYEQYF,TGTGCCAGCAGCTCGGCCTACGAGCAGTACTTC
TRBV27,17,-,TRBJ2-7,TRBD1,CASRPRQGSLPFYEQYF,TGTGCCAGCAGGCCCAGACAGGGTTCTTTGCCCTTCTACGAGCAGTACTTC
TRBV5-1,15,-,TRBJ2-3,-,CASSLYSGVTDTQYF,TGCGCCAGCAGCTTGTATTCGGGAGTAACAGATACGCAGTATTTT
TRBV7-2,15,-,TRBJ2-5,-,CASSPQLRRQETQYF,TGTGCCAGCAGCCCCCAGTTGCGGAGGCAAGAGACCCAGTACTTC
TRBV7-9,15,-,TRBJ2-2,TRBD2,CASRGLAKHTGELFF,TGTGCCAGCAGGGGACTAGCGAAACACACCGGGGAGCTGTTTTTT
TRBV7-8,11,once,TRBJ2-3,-,CATSGGLPQYF,TGTGCCACCAGTGGTGGACTACCGCAGTATTTT